Presented here are 19 T cell receptor beta chains from one specimen sequenced in a study of OX40 agonist ivuxolimab in advanced cancers. Assay: immunoSEQ multiplex PCR; the TCRdb copy retains only in-frame clones and omits some. The data contain 25,000 to 35,000 clones, about nine tenths of them singletons. The sample was CD4+ or CD8+ T cells sorted from blood, taken in a trial of the OX40 agonist ivuxolimab. Receptors originate from an adult with an advanced solid tumor such as melanoma, head and neck, liver or kidney cancer.

The rearrangement links TRBV19 to TRBJ2-1; D unclear. This CDR3 comprises 13 residues. Germline CDR1 LNHDA, CDR2 SQIVND (reference sequence). With 3 bases removed from V and 6 bases from J, the gap between germline ends came to 9 bases. The CDR3 sequence: CASSIGSRNEQFF. CDR3 sequence (DNA): TGTGCCAGTAGTATCGGCAGCCGCAATGAGCAGTTCTTC. Full variable domain (outside the CDR3, taken from reference TRBV19 and TRBJ2-1): DGGITQSPKYLFRKEGQNVTLSCEQNLNHDAMYWYRQDPGQGLRLIYYSQIVNDFQKGDIAEGYSVSREKKESFPLTVTSAQKNPTAFYLCASSIGSRNEQFFGPGTRLTVL.

The count of this clone is one. The chain combines TRBV7-9 with TRBJ2-7, with no clear D. The germline V and J ends were trimmed by 1 base and 0 bases, with 7 bases remaining between them. CDR3 length equals 14 residues. The germline V gene has CDR1 SEHNR and CDR2 FQNEAQ (reference sequence). CDR3 DNA sequence: TGTGCCAGCAGCTTAGAGGCAGACTCCTACGAGCAGTACTTC. Its protein product is CASSLEADSYEQYF.

This sequence joins TRBV6-4 and TRBJ2-7, with 9 bases that match TRBD2. CDR1 and CDR2 (germline): MRHNA, SNTAGT. The CDR3 loop spans 15 amino acids. Trimming at V came to 3 bases and at J to 3 bases, leaving 6 bases not matched to a gene. The CDR3 DNA reads TGTGCCAGCAGTGAATCTTGGACTAGCGTCTACGAGCAGTACTTC. Its protein product is CASSESWTSVYEQYF.

The genes are TRBV27 and TRBJ2-3; D is ambiguous. Trimming cost V 8 bases and J 3 bases, with 18 bases left between them. The V gene's germline CDR1 is MNHEY and CDR2 SMNVEV (reference sequence). The CDR3 is 15 residues long. As DNA, the CDR3 is TGTGCCAGCTCGCCTGAGGCTAAAGGGACAGATACGCAGTATTTT. The encoded protein is CASSPEAKGTDTQYF.

CDR3 sequence: CASSEVKGSGNTIYF. As DNA, the CDR3 is TGTGCCAGCAGTGAAGTTAAGGGCTCTGGAAACACCATATATTTT. This chain connects TRBV2 to TRBJ1-3, with D hard to call. V was pared by 1 base and J by 0 bases, with 7 bases between. This CDR3 is 15 amino acids long. CDR1 and CDR2 from the germline V gene are SNHLY and FYNNEI.

CDR3 region: CASSIELGRSSGNTIYF. CDR3 coding DNA: TGTGCCAGTAGTATAGAGTTGGGACGAAGCTCTGGAAACACCATATATTTT. This chain joins TRBV19 and TRBJ1-3; perhaps TRBD1 as D (5 bases). V was shortened by 0 bases and J by 0 bases, with 12 bases between the two germline ends. The germline V gene encodes CDR1 LNHDA and CDR2 SQIVND (reference sequence). This CDR3 has 17 amino acids.

This sequence joins TRBV28 and TRBJ2-6, with D perhaps given as TRBD1 or TRBD2 (5 bases each). This CDR3 contains 15 residues. Germline V lookup: CDR1 MDHEN, CDR2 SYDVKM. V shed 2 bases and J shed 6 bases, with 11 bases lying between them. CDR3 nucleotides: TGTGCCAGCAGTTTACGAGGGGTTGAGGCCAACGTCCTGACTTTC. It specifies CASSLRGVEANVLTF.

The V call is TRBV13, the J call TRBJ2-7; weak D call: TRBD2 (5 bases). Looked up from germline, CDR1 is PRHDT and CDR2 is FYEKMQ (reference sequence). The CDR3 length is 16 residues. V was clipped by 1 base and J by 7 bases, with 20 bases between them. The CDR3 reads CASSLVLTGTVREQYF. The CDR3 DNA sequence: TGTGCCAGCAGCTTAGTCCTAACGGGAACAGTACGAGAGCAGTACTTC. The whole variable domain, filled in from reference TRBV13 and TRBJ2-7, reads AAGVIQSPRHLIKEKRETATLKCYPIPRHDTVYWYQQGPGQDPQFLISFYEKMQSDKGSIPDRFSAQQFSDYHSELNMSSLELGDSALYFCASSLVLTGTVREQYFGPGTRLTVT.

The genes are TRBV27 and TRBJ1-1; D is ambiguous. Germline CDR1 MNHEY, CDR2 SMNVEV (reference sequence). The CDR3 sequence is 12 residues long. Trimming took 7 bases from V and 1 from J, leaving 7 bases between them. CDR3 DNA: TGTGCCAGCAAGAACGAGAACACTGAAGCTTTCTTT. Translated, it gives CASKNENTEAFF.

The CDR3 spells CASSLAVSDTQYF. The CDR3 nucleotides read TGTGCCAGCAGCTTAGCTGTCTCAGATACGCAGTATTTT. The genes are TRBV11-2 and TRBJ2-3; D is unclear. Germline assignment: CDR1 SGHAT and CDR2 FQNNGV. With 1 base removed from V and 4 bases from J, the gap between germline ends came to 6 bases. CDR3 length: 13 residues.

The rearrangement links TRBV28 to TRBJ1-5, with 9 bases that match TRBD1. With V trimmed by 3 bases and J by 4 bases, 4 bases remained unmatched. The CDR3 contains 15 residues. CDR1 is MDHEN and CDR2 is SYDVKM in the germline V gene. DNA of the CDR3: TGTGCCAGCAGTTTCGGGACAGGGATAAATCAGCCCCAGCATTTT. This encodes CASSFGTGINQPQHF.

The chain links TRBV2 to TRBJ2-1; 9 bases align to TRBD2. The CDR3 has 14 residues. J lost 8 bases, V lost 6 bases, and 8 bases had no gene match. The germline V gene encodes CDR1 SNHLY and CDR2 FYNNEI. The CDR3 bases are TGTGCCAGCAGCAGTAGCGGGAGTAGGGATGAGCAGTTCTTC. Translating gives CASSSSGSRDEQFF.

This clone was seen only once. This chain joins TRBV28 and TRBJ2-1, with 7 bases matching TRBD1. Germline V gene data show CDR1 as MDHEN and CDR2 as SYDVKM. Trimming cost V 6 bases and J 2 bases; bases outside gene matches: 4. CDR3 length: 14 amino acids. The CDR3 loop reads CASRGRGTYNEQFF. In DNA, the CDR3 is TGTGCCAGCAGGGGCAGGGGGACCTACAATGAGCAGTTCTTC.

This clone was picked up one time. The gene calls are TRBV2 and TRBJ2-7; D is uncertain. V lost 8 bases to trimming and J lost 3 bases, with 8 bases between them. CDR3 length: 11 residues. Germline V gene lookup returns CDR1 SNHLY and CDR2 FYNNEI. CDR3 in amino acids: CASDFHYEQYF. The CDR3 bases are TGTGCCAGCGACTTTCACTACGAGCAGTACTTC. Full variable domain (rest looked up from reference TRBV2 and TRBJ2-7): EPEVTQTPSHQVTQMGQEVILRCVPISNHLYFYWYRQILGQKVEFLVSFYNNEISEKSEIFDDQFSVERPDGSNFTLKIRSTKLEDSAMYFCASDFHYEQYFGPGTRLTVT.

The chain combines TRBV7-3 with TRBJ2-1; a weak D match, TRBD2 (5 bases). The V end was cut by 5 bases, the J end by 1 base, with 9 bases between. Per the germline V gene, CDR1 is SGHTA and CDR2 is FQGTGA. The CDR3 length is 14 residues. The CDR3, as DNA: TGTGCCAGCAGCGAGGGAATTTCCTACAATGAGCAGTTCTTC. It yields the protein CASSEGISYNEQFF.

The V call is TRBV7-8, the J call TRBJ2-2; a possible D gene is TRBD1 (6 bases). The CDR3 loop spans 15 amino acids. The ends were cut back, 5 bases at V and 6 bases at J, with 16 bases in the middle. In germline, CDR1 is SGHVS, CDR2 FQNEAQ. As DNA, the CDR3 is TGTGCCAGCAGCCCCTCCCCAGGGGTTGCCGGGGAGCTGTTTTTT. Encoded protein: CASSPSPGVAGELFF. The complete variable domain, with remaining parts taken from reference TRBV7-8 and TRBJ2-2, reads GAGVSQSPRYKVAKRGQDVALRCDPISGHVSLFWYQQALGQGPEFLTYFQNEAQLDKSGLPSDRFFAERPEGSVSTLKIQRTQQEDSAVYLCASSPSPGVAGELFFGEGSRLTVL.

J is TRBJ2-1 and V is TRBV7-9; 10 positions match TRBD2. Germline CDR1 is SEHNR and CDR2 is FQNEAQ (reference sequence). V gave up 0 bases and J gave up 6 bases; unmatched junction bases: 8. The CDR3 contains 17 residues. In DNA form, the CDR3 reads TGTGCCAGCAGCTTAGCGGGCCTAGCGGGAGTGGCCAATGAGCAGTTCTTC. Its protein is CASSLAGLAGVANEQFF.

The chain recombines TRBV14 with TRBJ2-1, with TRBD2 identical over 7 bases. Germline-derived CDR1 and CDR2 are SGHDN and FVKESK. V lost 1 base and J lost 4; bases outside the gene matches: 1. This CDR3 has 14 residues. This chain's CDR3 is CASSQAGGYNEQFF. As DNA, the CDR3 is TGTGCCAGCAGCCAAGCGGGAGGTTACAATGAGCAGTTCTTC. The entire variable domain, with the rest obtained from reference TRBV14 and TRBJ2-1, is as follows: EAGVTQFPSHSVIEKGQTVTLRCDPISGHDNLYWYRRVMGKEIKFLLHFVKESKQDESGMPNNRFLAERTGGTYSTLKVQPAELEDSGVYFCASSQAGGYNEQFFGPGTRLTVL.

The J gene is TRBJ1-2, the V gene TRBV6-5; TRBD1 matches 10 bases. The CDR3 consists of 14 residues. V lost 1 base, J lost 8 bases, and 4 bases stayed unmatched. Germline CDR1 is MNHEY and CDR2 is SVGAGI. CDR3 sequence (DNA): TGTGCCAGCAGTTACTTCGGGACAGGGGAGGGCTACACCTTC. Translating gives CASSYFGTGEGYTF.